The clone carrying this T cell receptor (beta chain) was seen more than once but under ten times. Via MiXCR, TCRdb re-called the RT-PCR reads, giving one row per CDR3 protein. The table has roughly 620,000 distinct CDR3 sequences, approximately 11% seen once. This entry is derived from a study of response to subunit inactivated influenza vaccine. The CDR3 is 12 residues long. V lost 6 bases, J lost 1 base, and 6 bases lay in between. This sample also appeared in a second study, on T cells expressing NK-cell markers. As that study records: UMIs accompanied the 5'RACE template switching by which TCR beta cDNA was made. Sequenced donors, eight in total, included seven who were HCMV-seropositive and one who was seronegative.

The sequence derives from a man aged 50-59 years who received an inactivated influenza vaccine. Source: PBMCs from blood, taken on the day of vaccination. The chain links TRBV12-3 or TRBV12-4 to TRBJ1-1; D unclear. Here the CDR3 DNA reads TGTGCCAGCAGGGTAGCGAACACTGAAGCTTTCTTT. This gives the protein CASRVANTEAFF.